Included here is one T cell receptor (beta chain) sequence, with context. This sample is part of a study of cytomegalovirus exposure and HLA in healthy donors. This PCR relied on a set of 60 Vbeta primers and 13 Jbeta primers. Only in-frame clones appear in the TCRdb table, and some are missing; sequencing was by immunoSEQ multiplex PCR. The sample has about 150,000 clones, roughly 80% seen once. This TCR was recovered from a man younger than 45 in good health and CMV-seropositive. Sequenced input: PBMCs.

The CDR3 here is CASSLTFSIYEQYF. The CDR3 bases are TGTGCCAGCAGCTTGACCTTTAGTATCTACGAGCAGTACTTC. The chain combines TRBV5-6 with TRBJ2-7; D ambiguous. CDR1 and CDR2 (germline): SGHDT, YYEEEE. The CDR3 spans 14 residues. The V and J ends lost 1 base and 3 bases respectively, with 11 bases between them.